This T cell receptor (beta chain) emerged from a study of shared clonotypes between healthy human individuals. Trimming removed 5 bases from V and 3 bases from J, with 18 bases in between. CDR1 is SGHNT, CDR2 YYREEE, per germline (reference sequence). The CDR3 runs 15 residues. General study points: What limited the represented genetic and exposure-history diversity was the small number of donors.

Sequencing used immunoSEQ multiplex PCR; TCRdb keeps in-frame clones, though not all of them. The sample lists approximately 470,000 clones, 70% to 80% seen once, with about 12% in the top ten. Caucasian adults living in Nashville, Tennessee, provided all samples. As regards this clone: What it binds is unknown.

This receptor was taken from a woman between 40 and 50 years old in good health. Some clones in this sample may be carry-over from other donors' samples. J is TRBJ2-7 and V is TRBV5-4; the D gene is possibly TRBD2 (6 bases). The sample taken for sequencing was PBMCs. CDR3 bases: TGTGCCAGCAGGGACGGGACTCTCAAAAACTACGAGCAGTACTTC. Translation: CASRDGTLKNYEQYF.